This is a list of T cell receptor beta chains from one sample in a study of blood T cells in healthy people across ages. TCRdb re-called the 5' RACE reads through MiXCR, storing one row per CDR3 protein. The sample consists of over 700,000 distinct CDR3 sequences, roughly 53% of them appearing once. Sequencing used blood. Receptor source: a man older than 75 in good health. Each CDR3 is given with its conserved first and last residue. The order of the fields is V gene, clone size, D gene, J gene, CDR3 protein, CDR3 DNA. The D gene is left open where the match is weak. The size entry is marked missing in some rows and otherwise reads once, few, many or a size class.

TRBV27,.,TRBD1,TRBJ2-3,CASSPGGRAEHF,TGTGCCAGCAGTCCAGGGGGCAGGGCGGAGCATTTT
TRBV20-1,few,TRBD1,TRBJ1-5,CSAREHRGGGGNQPQHF,TGCAGTGCTAGAGAGCACAGGGGGGGAGGTGGCAATCAGCCCCAGCATTTT
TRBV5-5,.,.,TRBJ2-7,CASTPEGGSFREQYF,TGTGCCAGCACCCCAGAGGGGGGGTCTTTTCGCGAGCAGTACTTC
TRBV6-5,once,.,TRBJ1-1,CVSKGRVGDTEAFF,TGTGTCAGCAAAGGGAGAGTGGGCGACACTGAAGCTTTCTTT
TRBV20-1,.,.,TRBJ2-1,CSATWTDGDERFF,TGCAGTGCTACCTGGACAGACGGTGATGAGCGGTTCTTC
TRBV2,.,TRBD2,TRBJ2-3,CASSMTSGASRDTQYF,TGTGCCAGCAGTATGACTAGCGGGGCGTCGAGGGATACGCAGTATTTT
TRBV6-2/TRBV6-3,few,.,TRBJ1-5,CASTLDNSNQPQHF,TGTGCCAGCACCCTCGATAATAGCAATCAGCCCCAGCATTTT
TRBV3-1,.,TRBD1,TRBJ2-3,CASSLAGDRGHRYAYF,TGTGCCAGCAGCCTAGCCGGGGACAGGGGACACAGATACGCGTATTTT
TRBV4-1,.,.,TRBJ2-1,CANRNPVGGWTEQFF,TGCGCCAACAGGAATCCGGTGGGGGGTTGGACTGAGCAGTTCTTC
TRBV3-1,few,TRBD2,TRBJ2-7,CASSRTSDSYEQYF,TGTGCCAGCAGCCGGACTAGCGACTCCTACGAGCAGTACTTC
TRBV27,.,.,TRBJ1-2,CASSTRAGADGYTF,TGTGCCAGCAGCACCCGGGCGGGGGCAGATGGCTACACCTTC
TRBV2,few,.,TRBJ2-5,CASTPWLEAGTVKETQYF,TGTGCCAGCACCCCATGGTTAGAAGCGGGGACAGTCAAAGAGACCCAGTACTTC
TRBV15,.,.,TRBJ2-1,CATSRGPTPEGPSEQFF,TGTGCCACCAGCAGAGGTCCGACGCCAGAAGGGCCAAGTGAGCAGTTCTTC
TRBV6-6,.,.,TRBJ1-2,CASGRVLDGYTF,TGTGCCAGCGGAAGGGTTCTTGATGGCTACACCTTC
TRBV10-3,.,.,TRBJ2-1,CAISVVRSGEQFF,TGTGCCATCAGTGTGGTTCGCTCCGGGGAGCAGTTCTTC
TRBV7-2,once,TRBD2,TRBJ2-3,CASSLEFGSGKHRYAYF,TGTGCCAGCAGCTTAGAGTTTGGTAGCGGGAAGCACAGATACGCGTATTTT
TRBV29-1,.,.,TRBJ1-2,CSVDPGSSHGYTF,TGCAGCGTTGACCCAGGGAGTTCTCATGGCTACACCTTC
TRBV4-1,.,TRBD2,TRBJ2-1,CASSQAGTSGIIVPSSYNEQFF,TGCGCCAGCAGCCAGGCCGGGACTAGCGGGATTATCGTCCCGAGCTCCTACAATGAGCAGTTCTTC
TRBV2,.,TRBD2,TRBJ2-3,CASIPTQTSGRTDTQYF,TGTGCCAGCATCCCTACCCAGACTAGCGGGAGGACAGATACGCAGTATTTT
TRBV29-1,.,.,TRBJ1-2,CSVQGTGYGYTF,TGCAGCGTGCAGGGGACCGGGTATGGCTACACCTTC
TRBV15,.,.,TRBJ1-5,CATSRDLLAAENQPQHF,TGTGCCACCAGCAGAGATCTTCTCGCCGCGGAGAATCAGCCCCAGCATTTT
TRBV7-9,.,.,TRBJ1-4,CASSSDPNEKLFF,TGTGCCAGCAGCTCGGACCCTAATGAAAAACTGTTTTTT
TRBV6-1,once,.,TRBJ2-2,CASPPFQAATLGPGELFF,TGTGCCAGCCCGCCCTTTCAAGCGGCTACCTTGGGGCCCGGGGAGCTGTTTTTT
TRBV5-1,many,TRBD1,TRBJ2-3,CASSSGTGDVDRYAYF,TGCGCCAGCAGCTCTGGGACAGGGGATGTGGACAGATACGCGTATTTT
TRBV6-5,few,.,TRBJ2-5,CASSLGLVETQYF,TGTGCCAGCAGCTTGGGTCTAGTGGAGACCCAGTACTTC
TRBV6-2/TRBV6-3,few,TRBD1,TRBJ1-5,CASSDRGYQPQHF,TGTGCCAGCAGTGACAGGGGGTATCAGCCCCAGCATTTT
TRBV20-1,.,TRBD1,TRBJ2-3,CSARPGQGARRYAYF,TGCAGTGCTAGGCCGGGACAGGGGGCGAGGAGATACGCGTATTTT
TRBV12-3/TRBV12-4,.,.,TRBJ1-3,CASSLRGNSHSSGNTIYF,TGTGCCAGCAGTTTACGCGGGAACAGTCACTCCTCTGGAAACACCATATATTTT
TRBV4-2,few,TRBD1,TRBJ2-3,CASSQAAVRGGSIHRYAYF,TGTGCCAGCAGCCAAGCAGCGGTTCGAGGGGGCTCAATCCACAGATACGCGTATTTT
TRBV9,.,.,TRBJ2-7,CASSVGGFFDEQYF,TGTGCCAGCAGCGTCGGTGGGTTTTTCGACGAGCAGTACTTC
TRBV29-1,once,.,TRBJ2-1,CSGAGTLSSYNEQFF,TGCAGCGGAGCCGGGACTCTTAGCTCCTACAATGAGCAGTTCTTC
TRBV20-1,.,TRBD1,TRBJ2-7,CSAGRPGQSIYEQYF,TGCAGTGCTGGCCGGCCGGGACAGTCCATCTACGAGCAGTACTTC
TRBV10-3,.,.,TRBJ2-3,CAISAGGSSTDTQYF,TGTGCCATCAGTGCTGGCGGATCTAGCACAGATACGCAGTATTTT
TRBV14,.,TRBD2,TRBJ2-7,CASRASGGGYEQYF,TGTGCCAGCAGGGCGTCTGGCGGGGGCTACGAGCAGTACTTC
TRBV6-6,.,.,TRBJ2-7,CASSYGQSRTYEQYF,TGTGCCAGCAGTTACGGACAGAGCCGTACCTACGAGCAGTACTTC
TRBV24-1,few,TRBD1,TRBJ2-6,CATSADRGRPGANVLTF,TGTGCCACCAGTGCTGACAGGGGGCGACCTGGGGCCAACGTCCTGACTTTC
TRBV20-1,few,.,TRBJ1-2,CSASKGDYGYTF,TGCAGTGCTAGTAAGGGGGACTATGGCTACACCTTC
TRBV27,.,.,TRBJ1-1,CASQVGAAWTEAFF,TGTGCCAGTCAAGTCGGGGCGGCGTGGACTGAAGCTTTCTTT
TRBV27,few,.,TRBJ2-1,CASGLGRYNEQFF,TGTGCCAGCGGTCTAGGGAGATACAATGAGCAGTTCTTC
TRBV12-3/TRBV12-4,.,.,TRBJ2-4,CASSLGQRSAKNIQYF,TGTGCCAGCAGTTTAGGGCAGAGATCGGCCAAAAACATTCAGTACTTC
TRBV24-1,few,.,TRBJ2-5,CATSDGLRGAETQYF,TGTGCCACCAGTGATGGCCTGAGGGGCGCTGAGACCCAGTACTTC
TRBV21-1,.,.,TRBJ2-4,CASRDPGTGGGEQYF,TGTGCCAGCAGAGACCCTGGGACAGGGGGTGGAGAGCAGTACTTC
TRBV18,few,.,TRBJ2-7,CASSPLTGSAYEQYF,TGTGCCAGCTCACCACTGACAGGCTCCGCGTACGAGCAGTACTTC
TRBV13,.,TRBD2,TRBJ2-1,CASSPRGGLAGGLDNEQFF,TGTGCCAGCAGCCCAAGAGGGGGACTAGCGGGAGGGCTAGACAATGAGCAGTTCTTC
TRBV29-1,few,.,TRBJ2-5,CSVLDGGETQYF,TGCAGCGTCCTCGACGGCGGAGAGACCCAGTACTTC
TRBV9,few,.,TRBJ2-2,CASSVGGGNTGELFF,TGTGCCAGCAGCGTAGGTGGGGGGAACACCGGGGAGCTGTTTTTT
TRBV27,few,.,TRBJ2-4,CASSFDPRGIQYF,TGTGCCAGCAGTTTTGACCCGCGGGGCATTCAGTACTTC
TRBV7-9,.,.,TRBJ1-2,CASSPEAYAGGYTF,TGTGCCAGCAGCCCAGAGGCATACGCCGGTGGCTACACCTTC
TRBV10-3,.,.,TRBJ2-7,CAIRGGRDLYEQYF,TGCGCCATCAGGGGGGGGCGGGACCTCTACGAGCAGTACTTC
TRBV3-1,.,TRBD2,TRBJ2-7,CASSHGGLANYEQYF,TGTGCCAGCAGCCACGGGGGACTAGCAAACTACGAGCAGTACTTC
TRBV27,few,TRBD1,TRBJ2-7,CASYPGQGPGKGSYEQYF,TGTGCCAGCTACCCGGGACAGGGCCCCGGGAAAGGCTCCTACGAGCAGTACTTC
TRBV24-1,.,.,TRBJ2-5,CATSDYEGKTQYF,TGTGCCACCAGTGATTACGAGGGCAAGACCCAGTACTTC
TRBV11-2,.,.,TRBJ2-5,CASRYRQVQETQYF,TGTGCCAGCAGATACCGACAGGTCCAAGAGACCCAGTACTTC